This T cell receptor (beta chain) emerged from a study of T cell responses to AZD1222 COVID-19 vaccine. Study-wide results and caveats: Donors were chiefly white British, with a greater number of females, and clonal diversity was perhaps underestimated. When two AZD1222 doses had been given, Spike-specific TCR breadth and depth rose. Only five to seven individuals given AZD1222 were seropositive at baseline. Unmutated variant regions are reportedly targeted by nearly half of spike-specific TCRs.

The data were produced by immunoSEQ multiplex PCR, yet TCRdb's version contains in-frame clones alone and is incomplete. The data contain roughly 150,000 clones, approximately 94% of them singletons. As to this clone: Its target is not known.

This TCR was recovered from an adult who received the AZD1222 COVID-19 vaccine. Sequencing used peripheral blood, obtained 28 days after the second AZD1222 dose.

The CDR3 bases are TGTGCCAGCAGCTTGGGGGGGGTTAACTATGGCTACACCTTC. It translates to CASSLGGVNYGYTF. J is TRBJ1-2 and V is TRBV5-4; a weak D match, TRBD1 (5 bases). Germline V gene data show CDR1 as SGHNT and CDR2 as YYREEE (reference sequence). This CDR3 has 14 residues. Trimming took 0 bases from V and 1 from J, leaving 7 bases between them.